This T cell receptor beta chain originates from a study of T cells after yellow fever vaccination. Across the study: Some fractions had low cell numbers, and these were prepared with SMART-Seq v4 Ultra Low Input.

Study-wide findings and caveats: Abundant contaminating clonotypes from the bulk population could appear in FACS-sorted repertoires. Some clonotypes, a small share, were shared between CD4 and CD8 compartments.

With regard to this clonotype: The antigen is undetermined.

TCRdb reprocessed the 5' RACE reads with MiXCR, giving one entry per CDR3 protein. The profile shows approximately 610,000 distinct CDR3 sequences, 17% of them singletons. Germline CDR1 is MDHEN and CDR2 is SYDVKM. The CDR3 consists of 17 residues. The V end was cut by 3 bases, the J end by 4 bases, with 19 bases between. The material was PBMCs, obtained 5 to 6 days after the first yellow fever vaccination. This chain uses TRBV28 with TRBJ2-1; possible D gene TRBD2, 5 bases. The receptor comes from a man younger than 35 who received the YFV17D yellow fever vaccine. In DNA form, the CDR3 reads TGTGCCAGCAGTTTCGAGCGGAGCCCTCGGGTTTACAATGAGCAGTTCTTC. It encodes CASSFERSPRVYNEQFF.